This T cell receptor (beta chain) was recovered during a study of beta chain features in type 1 diabetes. Study details: Cell yields, age and gender were similar between patients and healthy donors.

V was cut by 0 bases and J by 5 bases, with 13 bases left in between. The germline V gene encodes CDR1 SGHNT and CDR2 YYREEE (reference sequence). There are 15 residues in the CDR3. A note on this clone: Its antigen is not known.

Sorting with CD45RO/CCR7/CD25/CD127/CD95/CD27 yielded naive, central memory, regulatory and stem-like memory CD4+ cells. The entirety of the isolated RNA underwent reverse transcription, so expressed TCRB transcripts were sequenced. About 3.6 million reads on average were seen across naive, central memory and regulatory T cell samples. This table comes from immunoSEQ multiplex PCR, and its TCRdb copy is limited to in-frame clones, with some not included. The table records about 320,000 clones, around 15% of them present only once. Whole-study findings and limits: Across patients, naive, central memory and Treg TCRB repertoires exhibited apparently greater similarity than was observed across healthy donors.

Sequenced material: central memory CD4+ T cells from blood. J is TRBJ2-3 and V is TRBV5-4; no reliable D call. This TCR was recovered from a young man in good health. The CDR3 reads CASSLERNEVDTQYF. Here the CDR3 DNA reads TGTGCCAGCAGCTTGGAACGTAACGAGGTAGATACGCAGTATTTT.